This is a list of T cell receptor beta chains from one sample in a study of CD8 T cells in ankylosing spondylitis. TCRdb called the 5' RACE reads again in MiXCR, with one record for every CDR3 protein. The repertoire holds around 480,000 distinct CDR3 sequences, with roughly a sixth as singletons. The source material was blood, either unsorted or a sorted T cell fraction (not recorded which). The source is a male donor with ankylosing spondylitis. CDR3s include the opening cysteine and the closing phenylalanine or tryptophan. The D gene is left open where the match is weak. Clone size is stated in some rows and not others, as once, few, many or a class when expanded.

TRBJ2-7 TRBD2 few TRBV20-1 TGCAGTGCTAGTACCGGGACTACTAACGAGCAGTACTTC CSASTGTTNEQYF
TRBJ2-2 NA NA TRBV5-6 TGTGCCAGCAGCTGGGGGCACGGGGAGCTGTTTTTT CASSWGHGELFF
TRBJ2-1 NA NA TRBV12-3/TRBV12-4 TGTGCCAGCAGTTTCTACAGGGGGGGTTACAATGAGCAGTTCTTC CASSFYRGGYNEQFF
TRBJ1-2 TRBD1 many TRBV29-1 TGCAGCGCACCGACAGGGCTCAGTTATGGCTACACCTTC CSAPTGLSYGYTF
TRBJ1-2 NA many TRBV12-3/TRBV12-4 TGTGCCAGCGTGAAAGGCTCTAACTATGGCTACACCTTC CASVKGSNYGYTF
TRBJ2-3 TRBD2 NA TRBV6-2/TRBV6-3 TGTGCCAGCAGCGAGGGACTAGCGGGAGACCAAGCCACAGATACGCAGTATTTT CASSEGLAGDQATDTQYF
TRBJ1-5 NA few TRBV21-1 TGTGCCAGCAGCAGGACAGGGACCAATCAGCCCCAGCATTTT CASSRTGTNQPQHF
TRBJ1-1 NA few TRBV12-3/TRBV12-4 TGTGCCAGCCGCTCGAAGCCAACGGGGCCGAACACTGAAGCTTTCTTT CASRSKPTGPNTEAFF
TRBJ2-3 TRBD1 NA TRBV2 TGTGCCAGTCGACCAGGACAGGCTAGAGATACGCAGTATTTT CASRPGQARDTQYF
TRBJ2-7 NA NA TRBV18 TGTGCCAGCTTTTCCGGGGCAGTACCGAAGCAGTACTTC CASFSGAVPKQYF
TRBJ1-5 TRBD1 NA TRBV7-9 TGTGCCAGCAGTCATGGCGCAGGGGGGGACGATCAGCCCCAGCATTTT CASSHGAGGDDQPQHF
TRBJ1-4 NA many TRBV5-1 TGCGCCAGCAGCTTGGAGGGGGGTGAAAAACTGTTTTTT CASSLEGGEKLFF
TRBJ2-7 NA once TRBV7-7 TGTGCCAGCAGCTTAGCTATTGACAGAGCCTACGAGCAGTACTTC CASSLAIDRAYEQYF
TRBJ1-1 TRBD1 NA TRBV5-5 TGTGCCAGCAGCTCGAAACAGGGGGCGAACACTGAAGCTTTCTTT CASSSKQGANTEAFF
TRBJ2-7 TRBD2 few TRBV7-9 TGTGCCAGCAGCCCCCCTGGTGCGGGAGCGGGTGAGCAGTACTTC CASSPPGAGAGEQYF
TRBJ2-5 TRBD2 few TRBV20-1 TGCAGTGCTAGAGATACGGCTAGCGGGAGTGGGGTGGGGGAGACCCAGTACTTC CSARDTASGSGVGETQYF
TRBJ2-1 TRBD2 few TRBV18 TGTGCCAGCTCACTAGTACTAGCGGGAGGCGATGAGCAGTTCTTC CASSLVLAGGDEQFF
TRBJ1-2 NA NA TRBV12-3/TRBV12-4 TGTGCCAGCAACCCCCACGGGAACTATGGCTACACCTTC CASNPHGNYGYTF
TRBJ2-1 NA many TRBV12-3/TRBV12-4 TGTGCCAGCAGAAGACAGGCAACTATCTCCTACAATGAGCAGTTCTTC CASRRQATISYNEQFF
TRBJ2-7 TRBD1 few TRBV7-9 TGTGCCAGCAGCAAGGCACCCTCCGGGACAGGAACCTACGAGCAGTACTTC CASSKAPSGTGTYEQYF
TRBJ2-7 TRBD2 few TRBV6-2/TRBV6-3 TGTGCCAGCAGTCCCTCGGGACTAGCGGGAGGGCCCGCCTACGAGCAGTACTTC CASSPSGLAGGPAYEQYF
TRBJ2-7 NA few TRBV4-1 TGCGCCAGCAGCCATGGGGTAGTACAGCAGAGCTACGAGCAGTACTTC CASSHGVVQQSYEQYF